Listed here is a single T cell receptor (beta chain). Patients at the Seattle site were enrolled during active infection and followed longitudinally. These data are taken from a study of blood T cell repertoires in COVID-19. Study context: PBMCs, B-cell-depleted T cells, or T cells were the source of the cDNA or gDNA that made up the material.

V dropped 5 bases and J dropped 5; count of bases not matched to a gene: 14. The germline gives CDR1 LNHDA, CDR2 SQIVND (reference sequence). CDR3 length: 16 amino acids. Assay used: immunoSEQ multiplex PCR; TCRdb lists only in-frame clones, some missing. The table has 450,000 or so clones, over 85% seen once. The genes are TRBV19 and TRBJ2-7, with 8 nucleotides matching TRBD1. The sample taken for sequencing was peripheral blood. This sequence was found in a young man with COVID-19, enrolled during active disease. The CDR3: CASSPAQGGKIDEQYF. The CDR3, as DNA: TGTGCCAGTAGTCCGGCACAGGGGGGTAAGATCGACGAGCAGTACTTC.